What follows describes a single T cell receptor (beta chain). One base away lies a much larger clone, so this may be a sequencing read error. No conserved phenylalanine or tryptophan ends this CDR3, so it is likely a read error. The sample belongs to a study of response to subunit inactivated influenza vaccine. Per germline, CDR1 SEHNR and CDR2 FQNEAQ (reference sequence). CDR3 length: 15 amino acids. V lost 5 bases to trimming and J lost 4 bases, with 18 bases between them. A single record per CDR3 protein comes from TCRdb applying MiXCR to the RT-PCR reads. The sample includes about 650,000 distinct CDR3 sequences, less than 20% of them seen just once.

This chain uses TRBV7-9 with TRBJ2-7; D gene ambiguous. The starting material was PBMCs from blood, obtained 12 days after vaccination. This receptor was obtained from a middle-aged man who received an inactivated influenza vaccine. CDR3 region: CASSLLSAVPYEQYS. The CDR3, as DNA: TGTGCCAGCAGCCTCCTTTCGGCGGTGCCTTACGAGCAGTACTCC.